The subject of this entry is one T cell receptor beta chain. Antigen unknown. Treatment defined: oral pan-JAK inhibitor, 5-10 mg twice daily. PBMCs served as the source from which CD4+ and CD8+ T cells were sorted. Extracted RNA was reverse transcribed into cDNA, the sequencing template. Method: immunoSEQ multiplex PCR; TCRdb's copy keeps in-frame clones and lacks some. This sample has more than 150,000 clones, with 50% to 60% found just once. The data stem from a study of CD8+ T cells in alopecia areata. Study-wide results and limits: Scalp clonality, together with expanded CD8+ clones among the top 100, fell significantly with tofacitinib.

The source was CD4+ T cells sorted from blood, collected at week 4, from a patient treated with tofacitinib. This clonotype was obtained from a human donor with alopecia areata.

CDR3 sequence: CASSGRTEAFF. The CDR3 DNA follows: TGTGCCAGCAGCGGGAGGACTGAAGCTTTCTTT. The chain couples TRBV25-1 to TRBJ1-1, with no clear D. Germline values: CDR1 MGHDK, CDR2 SYGVNS. This CDR3 has 11 amino acids. Trimming took off 6 bases at V and 5 bases at J, with 7 bases between the two ends.